Listed below are T cell receptor beta chains from one sample, sequenced in a study of CD8+CD57+ T cells in acquired aplastic anemia. TCRdb analysed the reads with MiXCR anew, one entry per CDR3 protein. The sample shows approximately 150,000 distinct CDR3 sequences, 40% to 55% of them seen only once. The sequenced material came from sorted CD4+, CD8+, or CD8+CD57+ T cells (not recorded which) from PBMCs. Every receptor here comes from a human donor with aplastic anemia. CDR3s include the opening cysteine and the closing phenylalanine or tryptophan. Each record gives: D gene, V gene, clone size, J gene, CDR3 protein, CDR3 DNA. A D gene is named only where the DNA matches it firmly. Expanded clones are given a class, and other clones once, few, many or no size at all.

D: TRBD2; V: TRBV24-1; size: .; J: TRBJ2-1; CDR3: CAPARAGGMDEQFF; DNA: TGTGCTCCCGCCCGGGCGGGAGGAATGGATGAGCAGTTCTTC
D: .; V: TRBV12-3/TRBV12-4; size: many; J: TRBJ1-1; CDR3: CASSSRVNTEAFF; DNA: TGTGCCAGCAGTTCCAGGGTGAACACTGAAGCTTTCTTT
D: .; V: TRBV7-2; size: medium-sized; J: TRBJ2-7; CDR3: CASSDRYEQYF; DNA: TGTGCCAGCAGCGACAGGTACGAGCAGTACTTC
D: .; V: TRBV19; size: many; J: TRBJ2-5; CDR3: CASSTPGAGVETQYF; DNA: TGTGCCAGTAGTACGCCCGGGGCAGGGGTAGAGACCCAGTACTTC
D: TRBD1; V: TRBV20-1; size: .; J: TRBJ1-5; CDR3: CSARKTGGIDQPQHF; DNA: TGCAGTGCGAGAAAGACAGGGGGCATCGATCAGCCCCAGCATTTT
D: TRBD1; V: TRBV29-1; size: .; J: TRBJ1-1; CDR3: CSEYRGTLNTEAFF; DNA: TGCAGCGAATACAGGGGTACCCTGAACACTGAAGCTTTCTTT
D: TRBD1; V: TRBV19; size: .; J: TRBJ2-5; CDR3: CACSPGQGKRETQYF; DNA: TGTGCCTGTAGTCCGGGACAGGGGAAAAGGGAGACCCAGTACTTC
D: TRBD1; V: TRBV27; size: .; J: TRBJ1-2; CDR3: CASTTTGGGYTF; DNA: TGTGCCAGCACCACGACAGGGGGAGGCTACACCTTC
D: TRBD1; V: TRBV5-1; size: many; J: TRBJ2-2; CDR3: CASSTGTGNTGELFF; DNA: TGCGCCAGCAGCACCGGGACAGGGAATACCGGGGAGCTGTTTTTT
D: .; V: TRBV7-2; size: many; J: TRBJ2-7; CDR3: CASASGASYEQYF; DNA: TGTGCCAGCGCAAGTGGGGCTTCCTACGAGCAGTACTTC
D: .; V: TRBV7-6; size: .; J: TRBJ2-7; CDR3: CASSFHGYEQYF; DNA: TGTGCCAGCAGCTTTCACGGGTACGAGCAGTACTTC
D: .; V: TRBV15; size: .; J: TRBJ2-3; CDR3: CATSIVRERTDTQYF; DNA: TGTGCCACCAGCATTGTCAGGGAGCGCACAGATACGCAGTATTTT
D: .; V: TRBV19; size: many; J: TRBJ1-2; CDR3: CASSTDRLYGYTF; DNA: TGTGCCAGTAGTACCGACAGGCTGTATGGCTACACCTTC
D: TRBD1; V: TRBV10-3; size: once; J: TRBJ1-1; CDR3: CAITPGGSTEAFF; DNA: TGTGCCATCACCCCAGGGGGGAGCACTGAAGCTTTCTTT
D: .; V: TRBV9; size: .; J: TRBJ2-5; CDR3: CASSVTRSGQRETQYF; DNA: TGTGCCAGCAGCGTAACTCGATCCGGGCAGAGGGAGACCCAGTACTTC
D: .; V: TRBV29-1; size: .; J: TRBJ2-3; CDR3: CSVGASADTQYF; DNA: TGCAGCGTTGGGGCCAGCGCAGATACGCAGTATTTT
D: TRBD1; V: TRBV29-1; size: .; J: TRBJ1-2; CDR3: CSAGDRENYGYTF; DNA: TGCAGCGCCGGGGACAGGGAGAACTATGGCTACACCTTC
D: TRBD2; V: TRBV20-1; size: few; J: TRBJ2-1; CDR3: CSARLSGRGDEQFF; DNA: TGCAGTGCTAGATTAAGCGGGAGAGGCGATGAGCAGTTCTTC
D: .; V: TRBV6-5; size: few; J: TRBJ1-4; CDR3: CASSYSGDANEKLFF; DNA: TGTGCCAGCAGTTACTCGGGGGACGCCAATGAAAAACTGTTTTTT
D: TRBD2; V: TRBV10-3; size: .; J: TRBJ2-7; CDR3: CAISRVAGPMDEQYF; DNA: TGTGCCATCAGTAGAGTAGCGGGTCCTATGGACGAGCAGTACTTC
D: .; V: TRBV5-4; size: many; J: TRBJ1-2; CDR3: CASSLAGQPYNYGYTF; DNA: TGTGCCAGCAGCTTGGCTGGCCAGCCCTATAACTATGGCTACACCTTC
D: .; V: TRBV4-2; size: .; J: TRBJ2-7; CDR3: CASSPDAQYYEQYF; DNA: TGTGCCAGCAGTCCTGACGCACAGTACTACGAGCAGTACTTC
D: TRBD1; V: TRBV10-3; size: .; J: TRBJ1-2; CDR3: CASSLRQGYGYTF; DNA: TGTGCCAGCAGTCTCCGACAGGGATATGGCTACACCTTC
D: .; V: TRBV6-1; size: many; J: TRBJ1-2; CDR3: CASSEVGRYGYTF; DNA: TGTGCCAGCAGTGAAGTGGGACGCTATGGCTACACCTTC
D: .; V: TRBV12-5; size: many; J: TRBJ2-7; CDR3: CASGRDGYEQYF; DNA: TGTGCTAGTGGGCGGGACGGCTACGAGCAGTACTTC
D: TRBD2; V: TRBV2; size: .; J: TRBJ2-7; CDR3: CASSFGGSYEQYF; DNA: TGTGCCAGCAGTTTCGGCGGGAGCTACGAGCAGTACTTC
D: TRBD1; V: TRBV4-2; size: .; J: TRBJ1-2; CDR3: CASSQDRGTGDGYTF; DNA: TGTGCCAGCAGCCAAGATCGAGGGACAGGGGACGGCTACACCTTC
D: TRBD1; V: TRBV2; size: once; J: TRBJ1-5; CDR3: CASRRTGINQPQHF; DNA: TGTGCCAGCAGACGGACAGGGATAAATCAGCCCCAGCATTTT
D: TRBD2; V: TRBV5-1; size: many; J: TRBJ2-1; CDR3: CASRPRTSGQNEQFF; DNA: TGCGCCAGCAGACCCAGGACTAGCGGGCAAAATGAGCAGTTCTTC
D: TRBD2; V: TRBV10-3; size: few; J: TRBJ2-1; CDR3: CAISPRSEAGAYNEQFF; DNA: TGTGCCATCAGCCCCCGGTCCGAAGCGGGGGCCTACAATGAGCAGTTCTTC
D: TRBD2; V: TRBV11-2; size: .; J: TRBJ2-1; CDR3: CASSLRWGGTGNEQFF; DNA: TGTGCCAGCAGCCTCCGCTGGGGGGGGACTGGCAATGAGCAGTTCTTC
D: TRBD1; V: TRBV10-3; size: .; J: TRBJ1-2; CDR3: CAIGTVGVDGYTF; DNA: TGTGCCATCGGGACAGTCGGGGTCGATGGCTACACCTTC
D: TRBD2; V: TRBV10-2; size: few; J: TRBJ2-5; CDR3: CASSETSAETQYF; DNA: TGCGCCAGCAGTGAGACTAGCGCAGAGACCCAGTACTTC
D: .; V: TRBV7-2; size: many; J: TRBJ1-4; CDR3: CASKGRGNEKLFF; DNA: TGTGCCAGCAAGGGACGGGGTAATGAAAAACTGTTTTTT
D: .; V: TRBV7-6; size: many; J: TRBJ2-1; CDR3: CASSPLPAGLSSYNEQFF; DNA: TGTGCCAGCAGCCCACTCCCCGCGGGGTTGAGCTCCTACAATGAGCAATTCTTC
D: .; V: TRBV19; size: .; J: TRBJ2-2; CDR3: CASSMGWAGELFF; DNA: TGTGCCAGTAGTATGGGGTGGGCCGGGGAGCTGTTTTTT
D: .; V: TRBV20-1; size: .; J: TRBJ2-3; CDR3: CSARDGGLSTDTQCF; DNA: TGCAGTGCTAGAGATGGGGGCCTTAGCACAGATACGCAGTGCTTT
D: .; V: TRBV6-1; size: many; J: TRBJ1-1; CDR3: CASVGRAMNTEAFF; DNA: TGTGCCAGCGTCGGCAGGGCCATGAACACTGAAGCTTTCTTT
D: .; V: TRBV10-2; size: .; J: TRBJ2-7; CDR3: CASSEIGQGFHEQYF; DNA: TGCGCCAGCAGTGAGATTGGGCAGGGGTTCCACGAGCAGTACTTC
D: TRBD1; V: TRBV10-3; size: few; J: TRBJ1-5; CDR3: CAIRLGQGDGQPQHF; DNA: TGTGCCATCAGACTGGGACAGGGGGATGGTCAGCCCCAGCATTTT
D: TRBD1; V: TRBV7-9; size: many; J: TRBJ1-1; CDR3: CASNQQGVGTEAFF; DNA: TGTGCCAGCAACCAACAGGGGGTGGGCACTGAAGCTTTCTTT
D: TRBD1; V: TRBV20-1; size: .; J: TRBJ2-5; CDR3: CSARDRQGGETQYF; DNA: TGCAGTGCTAGAGATAGACAGGGGGGCGAGACCCAGTACTTC
D: TRBD1; V: TRBV14; size: .; J: TRBJ1-6; CDR3: CASAGQVLSSYNSPLHF; DNA: TGTGCCAGCGCCGGACAGGTTCTGAGCTCCTATAATTCACCCCTCCACTTT
D: TRBD2; V: TRBV25-1; size: many; J: TRBJ2-1; CDR3: CASSEDSGRYNEQFF; DNA: TGTGCCAGCAGTGAAGATAGCGGGAGATACAATGAGCAGTTCTTC
D: TRBD1; V: TRBV6-4; size: few; J: TRBJ1-5; CDR3: CASRETGSSNQPQHF; DNA: TGTGCCAGCAGGGAGACAGGGAGTAGCAATCAGCCCCAGCATTTT
D: .; V: TRBV11-3; size: many; J: TRBJ2-2; CDR3: CASSGWSTGELFF; DNA: TGTGCCAGCAGCGGATGGAGCACCGGGGAGCTGTTTTTT
D: .; V: TRBV6-2/TRBV6-3; size: many; J: TRBJ1-1; CDR3: CASSERYTEAFF; DNA: TGTGCCAGCAGTGAAAGGTACACTGAAGCTTTCTTT
D: TRBD1; V: TRBV7-2; size: .; J: TRBJ1-2; CDR3: CASSPRQGKGYTF; DNA: TGTGCCAGCAGCCCGCGACAGGGAAAAGGCTACACCTTC
D: TRBD2; V: TRBV6-1; size: .; J: TRBJ2-1; CDR3: CASRGWTSGGSEQFF; DNA: TGTGCCAGCAGGGGTTGGACTAGCGGGGGATCCGAGCAGTTCTTC
D: .; V: TRBV7-2; size: .; J: TRBJ1-1; CDR3: CASSSPRPTVPEAFF; DNA: TGTGCCAGCAGCTCCCCTCGCCCGACAGTCCCTGAAGCTTTCTTT
D: TRBD2; V: TRBV2; size: few; J: TRBJ2-5; CDR3: CASRRAGGSETQYF; DNA: TGTGCCTCCCGCCGGGCGGGGGGTAGCGAGACCCAGTACTTC
D: .; V: TRBV2; size: .; J: TRBJ1-4; CDR3: CASIGQGLEKLFF; DNA: TGTGCCAGCATTGGCCAGGGGTTGGAAAAACTGTTTTTT